The next 14 T cell receptor beta chains were all read from a single sample in a study of sequential checkpoint blockade in melanoma. Treatment: randomized to nivolumab then ipilimumab (arm A) or the reverse (arm B). Measured with immunoSEQ multiplex PCR; TCRdb has only the in-frame clones, and not every one. The sample contains around 3,500 clones, less than 50% of which appear only once. The sample in question was CD8+ T cells sorted from blood (inferred from file names), obtained from a patient given nivolumab and ipilimumab in sequence. The receptors were sampled from a human donor with melanoma.

CDR3 amino acids: CASSFGRAGGSPYEQYF. CDR3 in DNA: TGCGCCAGCAGCTTTGGTCGGGCGGGAGGATCCCCCTACGAGCAGTACTTC. The chain is built from TRBV4-1 and TRBJ2-7, with 8 bases fitting TRBD2. The V and J ends lost 5 bases and 2 bases, in that order; junction bases with no gene match: 14. This CDR3 comprises 17 residues. Germline-derived CDR1 and CDR2 are MGHRA and YSYEKL.

The rearrangement links TRBV5-4 to TRBJ1-1; D gene unclear. This CDR3 is built from 15 residues. The germline CDR1 and CDR2 sequences are SGHNT and YYREEE (reference sequence). The V gene lost 0 bases and the J gene lost 4 bases, with 13 bases spanning the gap. The CDR3 protein is CASSLGPGYSTEAFF. The CDR3 region has the DNA TGTGCCAGCAGCTTGGGTCCGGGGTACAGCACTGAAGCTTTCTTT.

A few counts support this clone. The V and J genes are TRBV28 and TRBJ1-4; D is perhaps TRBD1 (5 bases). The germline CDR1 and CDR2 sequences are MDHEN and SYDVKM. The CDR3 is 14 amino acids. Between the trimmed V and J ends, which lost 8 bases and 4 bases, there was a span of 14 bases. CDR3 region: CASGQGPINEKLFF. CDR3 sequence (DNA): TGTGCCAGCGGCCAGGGCCCTATTAATGAAAAACTGTTTTTT. The complete variable domain, with remaining parts taken from reference TRBV28 and TRBJ1-4, reads DVKVTQSSRYLVKRTGEKVFLECVQDMDHENMFWYRQDPGLGLRLIYFSYDVKMKEKGDIPEGYSVSREKKERFSLILESASTNQTSMYLCASGQGPINEKLFFGSGTQLSVL.

By its share, this clone is medium-sized. The chain links TRBV5-6 to TRBJ2-7; D is ambiguous. Germline V lookup: CDR1 SGHDT, CDR2 YYEEEE. This CDR3 contains 15 residues. Trimming left V 3 bases short and J 1 base short, with 14 bases between. DNA of the CDR3: TGTGCCAGCAGCTACGGTATAACCCCTTCCTACGAGCAGTACTTC. Amino acid sequence: CASSYGITPSYEQYF. Using reference TRBV5-6 and TRBJ2-7 for the parts outside the CDR3, the full variable domain is DAGVTQSPTHLIKTRGQQVTLRCSPKSGHDTVSWYQQALGQGPQFIFQYYEEEERQRGNFPDRFSGHQFPNYSSELNVNALLLGDSALYLCASSYGITPSYEQYFGPGTRLTVT.

This chain joins TRBV27 and TRBJ2-7; D perhaps matches TRBD2 (6 bases). Germline values: CDR1 MNHEY, CDR2 SMNVEV (reference sequence). The length of the CDR3 is 15 residues. Trimming removed 1 base at V and 0 bases at J, with 10 bases between. CDR3 in DNA: TGTGCCAGCAGTTTATATCGGGAGAGCTCCTACGAGCAGTACTTC. As protein: CASSLYRESSYEQYF.

The chain is built from TRBV29-1 and TRBJ2-7; TRBD2 is a possible D gene (6 bases). CDR1 is SQVTM and CDR2 is ANQGSEA in the germline V gene. There are 12 residues in the CDR3. Trimming shortened V by 6 bases and J by 5 bases, and 14 bases separated the two germline ends. DNA for the CDR3: TGCAGCGTCGACTACGGCGGGGACGAGCAGTACTTC. This sequence encodes CSVDYGGDEQYF.

The V and J genes are TRBV5-6 and TRBJ2-7; D is uncertain. The V end was cut by 1 base, the J end by 0 bases, with 8 bases between. This CDR3 comprises 14 residues. Looked up from germline, CDR1 is SGHDT and CDR2 is YYEEEE. CDR3 coding DNA: TGTGCCAGCAGCTTGTTACTATTCTCCTACGAGCAGTACTTC. This encodes CASSLLLFSYEQYF.

The chain employs TRBV28 and TRBJ1-1, with TRBD1 as a possible D gene (5 bases). The CDR3 totals 14 residues. From germline, CDR1 is MDHEN and CDR2 SYDVKM. Trimming shortened V by 3 bases and J by 4 bases, and 12 bases separated the two germline ends. The CDR3 here is CASSFSQGGTEAFF. CDR3 nucleotides: TGTGCCAGCAGTTTTTCCCAGGGAGGCACTGAAGCTTTCTTT.

Judged by abundance, this clone is medium-sized (0.01 to 0.1%). The chain has TRBV29-1 and TRBJ2-7; perhaps TRBD2 as D (5 bases). CDR3 size: 15 residues. CDR1 SQVTM and CDR2 ANQGSEA come from the germline V gene. The V and J ends lost 6 bases and 3 bases respectively, with 21 bases between them. The CDR3 loop reads CSVNIARHLRYEQYF. Written as DNA, the CDR3 is TGCAGCGTAAATATAGCGAGACACCTCCGCTACGAGCAGTACTTC.

The chain employs TRBV9 and TRBJ2-2; 12 positions agree with TRBD1. The CDR3 spans 16 residues. V lost 0 bases to trimming and J lost 5 bases; unmatched junction nucleotides: 2. CDR1 is SGDLS, CDR2 YYNGEE, per germline. In nucleotides, the CDR3 is TGTGCCAGCAGCGTAGGGGACAGGGGGCGTACCGGGGAGCTGTTTTTT. This encodes CASSVGDRGRTGELFF. The variable domain in full, completed from reference TRBV9 and TRBJ2-2, reads DSGVTQTPKHLITATGQRVTLRCSPRSGDLSVYWYQQSLDQGLQFLIQYYNGEERAKGNILERFSAQQFPDLHSELNLSSLELGDSALYFCASSVGDRGRTGELFFGEGSRLTVL.

This chain uses TRBV6-6 with TRBJ1-2; D is perhaps TRBD1 (6 bases). The CDR3 length is 14 residues. CDR1 and CDR2 (germline): MNHNY, SVGAGI (reference sequence). With 7 bases removed from V and 6 bases from J, the gap between germline ends came to 18 bases. The CDR3 DNA sequence: TGTGCCAGCACCCGCCAGGGACATCTAGATGGCTACACCTTC. Translating it yields CASTRQGHLDGYTF.

The CDR3 nucleotides are TGTGCCAGCAGTTCGTTTGGGACAGGGGGCTACGAGCAGTACTTC. Encoded protein: CASSSFGTGGYEQYF. V usage is TRBV28 and J usage is TRBJ2-7; 11 bases map to TRBD1. V dropped 4 bases and J dropped 3; count of bases not matched to a gene: 5. The germline V gene encodes CDR1 MDHEN and CDR2 SYDVKM. CDR3 size: 15 residues.

The chain carries TRBV18 and TRBJ2-3; possibly TRBD2 for D (6 bases). Between the trimmed V and J ends, which lost 6 bases and 0 bases, there was a span of 13 bases. This CDR3 spans 15 amino acids. Germline V gives CDR1 KGHSH, CDR2 LQKENI. CDR3 nucleotides: TGTGCCAGCTCCCTATCCGGGAGTAGCACAGATACGCAGTATTTT. It is translated as CASSLSGSSTDTQYF.

V and J are TRBV7-2 and TRBJ1-3; D unresolved. The CDR3 extends over 13 amino acids. From germline, CDR1 is SGHTA and CDR2 FQGNSA. V shed 10 bases and J shed 4 bases, with 14 bases lying between them. This CDR3 reads CATLPSGGNTIYF. CDR3 nucleotide sequence: TGTGCCACCCTTCCCTCGGGGGGAAACACCATATATTTT.